A single sample gave rise to the 7 T cell receptor beta chains below, sequenced in a study of T cell therapy after organ transplantation. Time point meaning: 20-29 weeks after completion of therapy. The assay was immunoSEQ multiplex PCR, and TCRdb's table has in-frame clones only and misses some. The sample contains roughly 20,000 clones, 65% to 85% of which appear only once. Their antigen targets remain unknown. Here the sequenced sample was CD8+ T cells from blood, taken after autologous CMV-specific T cell therapy. These receptors were taken from a human patient who had received a solid organ transplant and had CMV disease. Some T cells may be the graft donor's.

CDR3: CASSQVGNQETQYF. For the CDR3, the DNA is TGCGCCAGCAGCCAAGTTGGGAACCAAGAGACCCAGTACTTC. The chain couples TRBV4-3 to TRBJ2-5; D gene ambiguous. The V and J ends lost 1 base and 0 bases respectively, with 6 bases between them. Germline lookup yields CDR1 LGHNA and CDR2 YSLEER. This CDR3 contains 14 residues.

The rearrangement uses TRBV27 and TRBJ1-4; D remains unclear. This CDR3 comprises 13 residues. Per germline, CDR1 MNHEY and CDR2 SMNVEV (reference sequence). Deletions cut 4 bases from V and 8 bases from J, with 11 bases between. The CDR3 DNA sequence: TGTGCCAGCAGTTACCGGGTCCAGGAAAAACTGTTTTTT. This codes for CASSYRVQEKLFF.

The V call is TRBV18, the J call TRBJ1-1, with a weak D call TRBD1 (6 bases). CDR1 is KGHSH, CDR2 LQKENI, per germline. V lost 3 bases and J 9 bases, leaving 23 bases between the germline ends. The CDR3 loop spans 16 amino acids. The CDR3 sequence is CASSPRTGYLGGKAFF. The CDR3 region has the DNA TGTGCCAGCTCACCGAGAACAGGGTATTTGGGGGGTAAAGCTTTCTTT.

The count of this clone is one. The chain's CDR3 is CASSIRAPGYYEQYF. CDR3 coding DNA: TGTGCCAGCAGTATCCGGGCCCCCGGCTACTACGAGCAGTACTTC. The chain is built from TRBV6-5 and TRBJ2-7; D gene ambiguous. V was cut by 5 bases and J by 3 bases, with 17 bases left in between. Germline V gene sequence: CDR1 MNHEY, CDR2 SVGAGI. The CDR3 loop spans 15 amino acids.

CDR3 sequence reads: CASRAGQSFTEAFF. The CDR3 DNA is TGTGCCAGCAGGGCAGGACAGAGTTTCACTGAAGCTTTCTTT. The chain is built from TRBV6-5 and TRBJ1-1, with a tentative D call TRBD1 (6 bases). CDR1 and CDR2 from the germline V gene are MNHEY and SVGAGI. The V end lost 6 bases, the J end lost 4 bases, and 15 bases lay between the germline ends. The CDR3 has 14 amino acids.

The chain recombines TRBV4-1 with TRBJ1-1, with 9 bases that match TRBD1. Germline assignment: CDR1 MGHRA and CDR2 YSYEKL. V gave up 1 base and J gave up 4 bases; unmatched junction bases: 1. The CDR3 consists of 14 residues. CDR3 sequence reads: CASSQGQGGTEAFF. In DNA, the CDR3 is TGCGCCAGCAGCCAAGGACAGGGGGGCACTGAAGCTTTCTTT.

The rearrangement uses TRBV4-3 and TRBJ1-1; 8 bases are shared with TRBD1. Germline V lookup: CDR1 LGHNA, CDR2 YSLEER. The junction had 8 bases not matched to a gene; V was cut back by 4 bases and J by 1 base. The CDR3 totals 16 residues. The CDR3 sequence: CASSLGTGTGNTEAFF. The CDR3 coding sequence is TGCGCCAGCAGCCTCGGAACGGGGACAGGGAACACTGAAGCTTTCTTT.